This TCR beta chain comes out of a study of T-cell memory formation after mild COVID-19. From the 5' RACE reads, TCRdb called clonotypes with MiXCR, one entry per CDR3 protein. The data hold approximately 340,000 distinct CDR3 sequences, with 10% to 15% observed a single time. This clonotype was recorded many times. Germline V gene sequence: CDR1 SGHVS, CDR2 FNYEAQ. Trimming removed 4 bases from V and 1 base from J, with 4 bases in between. The CDR3 has 12 residues. The chain couples TRBV7-6 to TRBJ2-5; D gene ambiguous. Sequenced material: PBMCs or a T cell subset sorted from them (not recorded which). This clonotype was sampled from a man aged 18 to 30 who had mild COVID-19 (a few samples of this study predate the infection). Cell type and time point are not known. CDR3 in amino acids: CASSSTQETQYF. The CDR3 bases are TGTGCCAGCAGCTCAACCCAAGAGACCCAGTACTTC.